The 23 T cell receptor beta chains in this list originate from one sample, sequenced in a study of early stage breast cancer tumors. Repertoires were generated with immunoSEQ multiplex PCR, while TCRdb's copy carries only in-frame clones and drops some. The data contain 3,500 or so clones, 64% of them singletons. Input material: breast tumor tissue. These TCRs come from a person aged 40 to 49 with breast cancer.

The CDR3 DNA reads TGTGCCAGCAGTCTAAGGACGGCCATTAATGAAAAACTGTTTTTT. It specifies CASSLRTAINEKLFF. The gene calls are TRBV7-8 and TRBJ1-4; no reliable D call. Trimming stripped 6 bases from V and 4 bases from J, with 15 bases between. CDR1 is SGHVS and CDR2 is FQNEAQ in the germline V gene. The CDR3 is 15 residues long.

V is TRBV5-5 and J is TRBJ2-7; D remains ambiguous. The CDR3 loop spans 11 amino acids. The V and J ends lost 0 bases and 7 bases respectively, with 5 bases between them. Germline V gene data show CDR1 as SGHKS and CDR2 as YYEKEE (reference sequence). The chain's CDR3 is CASSLAGEQYF. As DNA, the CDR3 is TGTGCCAGCAGCTTGGCTGGAGAGCAGTACTTC.

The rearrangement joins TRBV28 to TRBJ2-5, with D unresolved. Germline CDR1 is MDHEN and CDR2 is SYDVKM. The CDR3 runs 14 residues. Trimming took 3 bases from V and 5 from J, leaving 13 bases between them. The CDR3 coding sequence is TGTGCCAGCAGTTTTGTGTTAGGGCTGGAGACCCAGTACTTC. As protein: CASSFVLGLETQYF.

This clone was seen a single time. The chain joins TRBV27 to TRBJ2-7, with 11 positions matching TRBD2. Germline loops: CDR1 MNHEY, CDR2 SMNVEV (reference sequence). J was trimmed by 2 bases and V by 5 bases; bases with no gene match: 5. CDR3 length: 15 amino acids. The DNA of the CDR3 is TGTGCCAGCAGTGCTCCGGGACTAGCGGCCTACGAGCAGTACTTC. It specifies CASSAPGLAAYEQYF.

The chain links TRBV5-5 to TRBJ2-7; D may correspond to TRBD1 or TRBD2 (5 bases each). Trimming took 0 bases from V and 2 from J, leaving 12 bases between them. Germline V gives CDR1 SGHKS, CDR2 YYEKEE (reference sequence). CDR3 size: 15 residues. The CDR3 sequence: CASSLAWDGAYEQYF. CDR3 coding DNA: TGTGCCAGCAGCTTGGCTTGGGACGGAGCCTACGAGCAGTACTTC.

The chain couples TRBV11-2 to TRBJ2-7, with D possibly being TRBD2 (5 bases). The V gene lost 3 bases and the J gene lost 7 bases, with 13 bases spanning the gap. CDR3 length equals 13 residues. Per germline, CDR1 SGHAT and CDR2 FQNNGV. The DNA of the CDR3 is TGTGCCAGCAGCTTGCGCATTGGGAGAGAGCAGTACTTC. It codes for CASSLRIGREQYF.

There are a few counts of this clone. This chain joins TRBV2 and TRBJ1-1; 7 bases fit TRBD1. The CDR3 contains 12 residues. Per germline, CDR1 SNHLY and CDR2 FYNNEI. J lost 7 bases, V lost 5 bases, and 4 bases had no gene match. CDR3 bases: TGTGCCAGCAGTTCCGGGACAGATGAAGCTTTCTTT. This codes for CASSSGTDEAFF.

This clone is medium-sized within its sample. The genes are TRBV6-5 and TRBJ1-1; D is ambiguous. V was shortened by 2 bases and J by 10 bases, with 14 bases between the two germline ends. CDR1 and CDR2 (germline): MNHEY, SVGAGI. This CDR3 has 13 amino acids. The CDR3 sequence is CASSYHPRMVAFF. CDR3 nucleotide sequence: TGTGCCAGCAGTTACCATCCCAGGATGGTAGCTTTCTTT.

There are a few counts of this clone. This chain's CDR3 is CAISTGEDQPQHF. For the CDR3, the DNA is TGTGCCATCAGTACAGGGGAAGATCAGCCCCAGCATTTT. V and J are TRBV10-3 and TRBJ1-5, with TRBD1 matching 7 bases. The CDR3 is 13 residues long. Trimming cost V 5 bases and J 5 bases; bases outside gene matches: 3. Looked up from germline, CDR1 is ENHRY and CDR2 is SYGVKD.

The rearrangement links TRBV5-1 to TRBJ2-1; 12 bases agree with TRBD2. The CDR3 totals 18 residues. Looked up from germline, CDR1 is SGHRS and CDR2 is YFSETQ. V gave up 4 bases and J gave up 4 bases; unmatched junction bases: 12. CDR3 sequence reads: CASSARAASGRGYNEQFF. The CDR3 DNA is TGCGCCAGCAGCGCCAGGGCGGCTAGCGGGAGGGGATACAATGAGCAGTTCTTC.

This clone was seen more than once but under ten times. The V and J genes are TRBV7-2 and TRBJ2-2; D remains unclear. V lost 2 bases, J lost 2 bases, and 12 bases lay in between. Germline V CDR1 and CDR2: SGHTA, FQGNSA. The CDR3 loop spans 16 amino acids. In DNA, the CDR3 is TGTGCCAGCAGCTTACAATCAGCTAGTAACACCGGGGAGCTGTTTTTT. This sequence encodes CASSLQSASNTGELFF.

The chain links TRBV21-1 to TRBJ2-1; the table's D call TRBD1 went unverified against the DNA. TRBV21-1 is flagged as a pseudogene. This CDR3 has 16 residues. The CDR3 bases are TGTGCCAGCAGCAGCCCAGTCTCCTCTCAGTACAATGAGCAGTTCTTC. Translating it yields CASSSPVSSQYNEQFF.

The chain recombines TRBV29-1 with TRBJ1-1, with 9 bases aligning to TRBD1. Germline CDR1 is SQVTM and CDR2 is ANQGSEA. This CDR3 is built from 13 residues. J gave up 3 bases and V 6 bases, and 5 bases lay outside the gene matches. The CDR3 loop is CSVRTGVYTEAFF. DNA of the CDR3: TGCAGCGTGAGGACAGGGGTTTACACTGAAGCTTTCTTT.

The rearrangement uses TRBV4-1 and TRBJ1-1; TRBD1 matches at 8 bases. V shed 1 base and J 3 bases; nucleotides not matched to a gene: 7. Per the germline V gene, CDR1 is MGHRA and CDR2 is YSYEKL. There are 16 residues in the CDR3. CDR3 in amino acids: CASSQGTGMEYTEAFF. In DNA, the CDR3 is TGCGCCAGCAGCCAAGGGACAGGGATGGAATACACTGAAGCTTTCTTT.

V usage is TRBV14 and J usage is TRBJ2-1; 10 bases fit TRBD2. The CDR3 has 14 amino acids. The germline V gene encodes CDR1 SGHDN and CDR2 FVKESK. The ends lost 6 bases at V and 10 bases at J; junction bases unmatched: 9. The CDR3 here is CASRVAGGSGEQFF. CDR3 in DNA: TGTGCCAGCAGGGTAGCGGGAGGATCTGGGGAGCAGTTCTTC.

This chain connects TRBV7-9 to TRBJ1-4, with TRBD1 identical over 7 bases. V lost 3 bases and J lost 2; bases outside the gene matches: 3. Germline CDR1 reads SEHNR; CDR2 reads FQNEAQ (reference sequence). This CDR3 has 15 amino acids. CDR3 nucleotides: TGTGCCAGCAGCTTGACAGGGATTACTAATGAAAAACTGTTTTTT. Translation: CASSLTGITNEKLFF.

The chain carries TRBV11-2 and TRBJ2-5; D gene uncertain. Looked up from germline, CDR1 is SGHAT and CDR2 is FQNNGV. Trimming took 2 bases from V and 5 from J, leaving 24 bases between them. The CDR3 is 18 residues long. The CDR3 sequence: CASSLFWGSEAASETQYF. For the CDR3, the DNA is TGTGCCAGCAGCTTATTCTGGGGTTCGGAAGCCGCAAGTGAGACCCAGTACTTC.

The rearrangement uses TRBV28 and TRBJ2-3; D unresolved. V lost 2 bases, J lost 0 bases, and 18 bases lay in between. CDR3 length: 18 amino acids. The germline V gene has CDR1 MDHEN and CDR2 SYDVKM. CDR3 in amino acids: CASSLDRQDAPSTDTQYF. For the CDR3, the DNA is TGTGCCAGCAGTTTAGATAGGCAGGACGCACCTAGCACAGATACGCAGTATTTT. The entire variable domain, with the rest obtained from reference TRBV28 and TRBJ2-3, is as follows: DVKVTQSSRYLVKRTGEKVFLECVQDMDHENMFWYRQDPGLGLRLIYFSYDVKMKEKGDIPEGYSVSREKKERFSLILESASTNQTSMYLCASSLDRQDAPSTDTQYFGPGTRLTVL.

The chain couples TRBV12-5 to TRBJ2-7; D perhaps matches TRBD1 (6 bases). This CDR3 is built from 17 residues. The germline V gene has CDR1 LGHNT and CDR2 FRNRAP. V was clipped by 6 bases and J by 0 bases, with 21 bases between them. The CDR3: CASGSSQGGTSSYEQYF. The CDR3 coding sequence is TGTGCTAGTGGCTCCTCCCAAGGGGGAACCAGCTCCTACGAGCAGTACTTC.

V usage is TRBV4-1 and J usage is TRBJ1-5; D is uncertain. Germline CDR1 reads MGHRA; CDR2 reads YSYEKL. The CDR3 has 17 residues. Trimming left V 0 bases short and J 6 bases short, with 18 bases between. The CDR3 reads CASSQEVGQRVIQPQHF. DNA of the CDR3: TGCGCCAGCAGCCAAGAGGTCGGGCAGAGAGTTATTCAGCCCCAGCATTTT.

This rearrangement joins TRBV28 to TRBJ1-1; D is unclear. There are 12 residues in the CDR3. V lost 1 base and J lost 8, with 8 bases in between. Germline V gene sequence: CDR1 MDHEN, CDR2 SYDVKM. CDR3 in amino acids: CASSLYPREAFF. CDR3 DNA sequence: TGTGCCAGCAGTTTATATCCCCGAGAAGCTTTCTTT.

CDR3 in amino acids: CASAVGGYMNTEAFF. The CDR3 DNA follows: TGTGCCAGTGCTGTAGGGGGATACATGAACACTGAAGCTTTCTTT. The J gene is TRBJ1-1, the V gene TRBV6-1; D perhaps matches TRBD1 (6 bases). Germline V lookup: CDR1 MNHNS, CDR2 SASEGT. This CDR3 region has 15 residues. V was clipped by 9 bases and J by 0 bases, with 17 bases between them.

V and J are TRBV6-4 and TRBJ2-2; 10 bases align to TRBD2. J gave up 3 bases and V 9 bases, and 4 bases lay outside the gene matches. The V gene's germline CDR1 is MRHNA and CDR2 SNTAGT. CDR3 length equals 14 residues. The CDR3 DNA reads TGTGCCAGTGCTAGCGGGAGAGACACCGGGGAGCTGTTTTTT. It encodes CASASGRDTGELFF.